The clone carrying this T cell receptor beta chain was recorded only once. J was trimmed by 4 bases and V by 5 bases; bases with no gene match: 8. CDR3 size: 15 residues. Germline V CDR1 and CDR2: MNHEY, SVGAGI. The data are from a study of PD-L1 blockade in urothelial cancer. Study information: Atezolizumab was started by patients in 2014 at 1,200 mg intravenously every 3 weeks. Blood was tested 3 weeks (second dose) and 6 weeks into treatment.

Diagnoses among patients were locally advanced or metastatic urothelial carcinoma. Synthetic TCR analog templates were spiked into each PCR. Clones were sequenced by immunoSEQ multiplex PCR, and TCRdb holds only the in-frame ones, with some missing. The table includes 17,000 or so clones, approximately 86% detected once. J is TRBJ2-7 and V is TRBV6-5, with TRBD1 identical over 10 bases. The clonotype originates from a man aged 45-65 years with urothelial cancer. The source was PBMCs, collected around atezolizumab (anti-PD-L1) treatment. This chain's CDR3 is CASSPRGQGIYEQYF. The CDR3 DNA is TGTGCCAGCAGTCCGAGGGGACAGGGGATTTACGAGCAGTACTTC.